This is a list of T cell receptor beta chains from one sample in a study of cytomegalovirus exposure and HLA in healthy donors. Profiled with immunoSEQ multiplex PCR; TCRdb holds only in-frame clones, not every one. The top ten clones hold over 1.5% of a sample with some 130,000 clones, around 80% of them seen once. Sample: PBMCs. The source is a woman aged 40 to 50 in good health and CMV-seronegative. CDR3s include the opening cysteine and the closing phenylalanine or tryptophan. A D gene is named only where the DNA matches it firmly. Size values are once, few and many counts, or a class for expanded clones, and some rows have none.

clone size | J gene | D gene | V gene | CDR3 protein | CDR3 DNA
NA | TRBJ2-1 | TRBD2 | TRBV30 | CAWSSGRAYNEQFF | TGTGCCTGGAGTAGCGGGAGGGCCTACAATGAGCAGTTCTTC
NA | TRBJ2-5 | TRBD1 | TRBV27 | CASRTGLQETQYF | TGTGCCAGCAGGACAGGGCTTCAAGAGACCCAGTACTTC
NA | TRBJ2-1 | NA | TRBV27 | CASSLSSRANEQFF | TGTGCCAGCAGTTTATCGTCGAGGGCCAATGAGCAGTTCTTC
NA | TRBJ2-3 | TRBD2 | TRBV6-4 | CASSDASGGATDTQYF | TGTGCCAGCAGTGACGCTAGCGGGGGGGCCACAGATACGCAGTATTTT
NA | TRBJ1-2 | TRBD1 | TRBV27 | CASRRTGSDGYTF | TGTGCCAGCAGGAGGACAGGTTCGGATGGCTACACCTTC
NA | TRBJ2-4 | TRBD2 | TRBV11-2 | CASSPGTSGPSAKNIQYF | TGTGCCAGCAGCCCCGGGACTAGCGGGCCCTCAGCCAAAAACATTCAGTACTTC
few | TRBJ2-5 | TRBD1 | TRBV7-8 | CASSFFKRTGGETQYF | TGTGCCAGCAGCTTTTTTAAACGGACAGGAGGAGAGACCCAGTACTTC
NA | TRBJ1-5 | TRBD1 | TRBV30 | CAWGGTGPNQPQHF | TGTGCCTGGGGCGGGACAGGCCCCAATCAGCCCCAGCATTTT
few | TRBJ2-1 | TRBD2 | TRBV6-5 | CASSYSAGTSLFF | TGTGCCAGCAGTTACTCCGCCGGGACTAGCTTGTTCTTC
NA | TRBJ2-1 | NA | TRBV6-5 | CASRRGPNTYNEQFF | TGTGCCAGCCGCCGAGGGCCTAACACCTACAATGAGCAGTTCTTC
NA | TRBJ2-1 | TRBD2 | TRBV28 | CATFSGRVNEQFF | TGTGCCACCTTTAGCGGGAGAGTCAATGAGCAGTTCTTC
NA | TRBJ1-4 | NA | TRBV27 | CASSPHGGRTNEKLFF | TGTGCCAGCAGTCCCCACGGGGGGCGGACTAATGAAAAACTGTTTTTT
NA | TRBJ1-1 | NA | TRBV5-1 | CASSAGQTEAFF | TGCGCCAGCAGCGCCGGACAGACTGAAGCTTTCTTT
NA | TRBJ2-5 | TRBD2 | TRBV5-4 | CASSFSGRQETQYF | TGTGCCAGCAGCTTTAGCGGGAGACAAGAGACCCAGTACTTC
NA | TRBJ2-5 | NA | TRBV9 | CASSVESMGGTQYF | TGTGCCAGCAGCGTAGAATCGATGGGGGGGACCCAGTACTTC
NA | TRBJ1-2 | TRBD1 | TRBV19 | CASTPGQANGYTF | TGTGCCAGTACCCCGGGACAGGCGAATGGCTACACCTTC
NA | TRBJ2-4 | TRBD2 | TRBV7-2 | CASSLLAGVPWGKNIQYF | TGTGCCAGCAGCTTATTAGCGGGGGTACCCTGGGGCAAAAACATTCAGTACTTC
NA | TRBJ1-5 | NA | TRBV9 | CASSVGGGGQPQHF | TGTGCCAGCAGCGTAGGGGGGGGTGGGCAGCCCCAGCATTTT
NA | TRBJ2-1 | TRBD1 | TRBV7-9 | CASSYNSGTGYNEQFF | TGTGCCAGCAGTTATAACAGCGGGACAGGGTACAATGAGCAGTTCTTC
NA | TRBJ2-7 | NA | TRBV28 | CASSLLGANSYEQYF | TGTGCCAGCAGTTTGTTGGGGGCGAACTCCTACGAGCAGTACTTC
NA | TRBJ1-2 | NA | TRBV30 | CACTGGLGGGYTF | TGTGCCTGCACAGGAGGGTTGGGCGGTGGCTACACCTTC
NA | TRBJ2-5 | TRBD1 | TRBV7-7 | CASSSPGTGLETQYF | TGTGCCAGCAGCTCCCCCGGGACAGGGCTTGAGACCCAGTACTTC
NA | TRBJ1-6 | NA | TRBV28 | CASLGGDPYNSPLHF | TGTGCCAGCTTAGGCGGGGACCCTTATAATTCACCCCTCCACTTT
NA | TRBJ2-5 | NA | TRBV30 | CAWSRTQGGGETQYF | TGTGCCTGGAGTCGCACCCAGGGGGGCGGAGAGACCCAGTACTTC
NA | TRBJ2-5 | TRBD1 | TRBV7-2 | CASSGDRGRETQYF | TGTGCCAGCAGCGGGGACAGGGGGCGAGAGACCCAGTACTTC
NA | TRBJ2-5 | NA | TRBV28 | CASGQQETQYF | TGTGCCAGCGGGCAGCAAGAGACCCAGTACTTC
NA | TRBJ1-4 | NA | TRBV5-1 | CASSEGQPNEKLFF | TGCGCCAGCAGCGAAGGACAGCCAAATGAAAAACTGTTTTTT
NA | TRBJ1-1 | TRBD1 | TRBV7-8 | CASSWTGVGTEAFF | TGTGCCAGCAGCTGGACAGGGGTGGGGACTGAAGCTTTCTTT
few | TRBJ1-2 | TRBD1 | TRBV10-1 | CASSRDRVAVVTF | TGCGCCAGCAGTCGGGACAGGGTCGCCGTGGTCACCTTC
NA | TRBJ2-5 | TRBD1 | TRBV5-4 | CASSLAGGAVQETQYF | TGTGCCAGCAGCTTGGCAGGGGGCGCGGTTCAAGAGACCCAGTACTTC
NA | TRBJ1-4 | NA | TRBV7-2 | CASSLAGAATNEKLFF | TGTGCCAGCAGCTTAGCGGGGGCCGCAACTAATGAAAAACTGTTTTTT
NA | TRBJ1-4 | TRBD1 | TRBV30 | CAWSGRQGKGEKLFF | TGTGCCTGGAGTGGTAGACAGGGTAAAGGTGAAAAACTGTTTTTT
once | TRBJ2-3 | TRBD1 | TRBV7-9 | CASSSGQGADTQYF | TGTGCCAGCAGCTCGGGACAGGGGGCAGATACGCAGTATTTT
NA | TRBJ2-1 | TRBD2 | TRBV11-2 | CASSLGDYDEQFF | TGTGCCAGCAGCTTAGGGGACTACGACGAGCAGTTCTTC
NA | TRBJ2-1 | NA | TRBV18 | CASSPLEDDEQFF | TGTGCCAGCTCACCCCTCGAGGATGATGAGCAGTTCTTC
NA | TRBJ1-1 | NA | TRBV5-5 | CASSPRLENTEAFF | TGTGCCAGCAGCCCTAGACTGGAGAACACTGAAGCTTTCTTT
NA | TRBJ2-1 | NA | TRBV27 | CASSSHHMVNEQFF | TGTGCCAGCAGTTCCCATCACATGGTCAATGAGCAGTTCTTC
NA | TRBJ2-2 | NA | TRBV10-1 | CASSDPRAGLNTGELFF | TGCGCCAGCAGTGATCCCCGGGCAGGGCTGAACACCGGGGAGCTGTTTTTT
NA | TRBJ2-3 | TRBD2 | TRBV19 | CASTAGGNTDTQYF | TGTGCCTCAACGGCGGGAGGGAACACAGATACGCAGTATTTT
NA | TRBJ2-5 | NA | TRBV5-1 | CASSFSGDETQYF | TGCGCCAGCAGCTTCTCCGGGGATGAGACCCAGTACTTC
NA | TRBJ2-3 | TRBD2 | TRBV11-3 | CASSLEGGREGRDTQYF | TGTGCCAGCAGCTTAGAAGGCGGGCGGGAGGGTCGAGATACGCAGTATTTT
NA | TRBJ2-7 | NA | TRBV5-4 | CASSLGRRYEQYF | TGTGCCAGCAGCTTGGGCAGGCGCTACGAGCAGTACTTC
NA | TRBJ2-1 | TRBD2 | TRBV9 | CASSDGTSATYNEQFF | TGTGCCAGCAGCGATGGGACTAGCGCCACCTACAATGAGCAGTTCTTC
NA | TRBJ2-7 | NA | TRBV14 | CASPLRRRPRAYEQYF | TGTGCCAGCCCTTTAAGGCGGCGTCCGAGGGCCTACGAGCAGTACTTC
NA | TRBJ1-2 | TRBD1 | TRBV28 | CASSLWTGHGYTF | TGTGCCAGCAGTCTGTGGACAGGGCATGGCTACACCTTC
few | TRBJ1-2 | TRBD1 | TRBV7-9 | CASSLGQGRNYGYTF | TGTGCCAGCAGCTTAGGACAGGGCAGGAACTATGGCTACACCTTC
NA | TRBJ2-2 | NA | TRBV7-9 | CASSLGSAGELFF | TGTGCCAGCAGCTTAGGGTCAGCCGGGGAGCTGTTTTTT
NA | TRBJ2-7 | NA | TRBV5-6 | CASSSGTASAYEQYF | TGTGCCAGCAGCTCCGGGACTGCGAGTGCCTACGAGCAGTACTTC
NA | TRBJ2-7 | NA | TRBV19 | CASSIDFGQHRYEQYF | TGTGCCAGTAGTATAGATTTCGGACAGCATCGTTACGAGCAGTACTTC
NA | TRBJ1-1 | TRBD1 | TRBV7-9 | CASSPKDRLNTEAFF | TGTGCCAGCAGCCCGAAGGACAGGTTGAACACTGAAGCTTTCTTT
NA | TRBJ2-1 | NA | TRBV27 | CASSFRAAQFF | TGTGCCAGCAGTTTCAGGGCAGCCCAGTTCTTC